This T cell receptor (beta chain) emerged from a study of neoadjuvant anti-PD-1 for oral cavity cancer. The wider study: Non-progressing patients received a fourth nivolumab dose near day 43, then surgery on days 50-56.

General study results and limits: Higher pretreatment blood Treg/Th17 ratios correlated with higher pretreatment blood and lower post-treatment tumor TCRbeta clonality.

Sample time point: after neoadjuvant nivolumab, at surgical resection. PBMCs were not maintained or expanded in culture before analysis. Germline V gene data show CDR1 as SGHTA and CDR2 as FQGNSA. The ends lost 2 bases at V and 0 bases at J; junction bases unmatched: 5. The CDR3 totals 17 residues. As regards this clone: No antigen is known for it.

TCRdb's copy holds only in-frame clones and misses some; the assay was immunoSEQ multiplex PCR. The data show thousands of clones, with roughly 74% seen just once and less than 3.5% held by the top ten. Source: PBMCs, taken after nivolumab (anti-PD-1) treatment. The V and J genes are TRBV7-2 and TRBJ1-5; 9 bases map to TRBD1. This receptor was taken from a person aged 35 to 85 with oral cavity squamous cell carcinoma. The CDR3 coding sequence is TGTGCCAGCAGCTTACGGACAGGGGATTATAGCAATCAGCCCCAGCATTTT. As protein: CASSLRTGDYSNQPQHF.